This passage covers 15 T cell receptor beta chains from one sample sequenced in a study of T-cell reconstitution after alpha-beta-depleted transplantation in children. Unique molecular identifiers were incorporated into the prepared TCRbeta library. TCRdb called the PCR reads again in MiXCR, with one record for every CDR3 protein. Among around 200,000 distinct CDR3 sequences listed, about 9.2% were seen once. This material consisted of PBMCs from the stem cell graft donor, taken from the stem cell graft. These receptors were taken from a human donor who donated a stem cell graft to a child with acute lymphoblastic leukemia.

This clonotype showed up many times. CDR3 sequence reads: CASSDRVGGNEQFF. DNA for the CDR3: TGTGCCAGCAGCGACAGGGTCGGGGGCAATGAGCAGTTCTTC. The gene calls are TRBV7-9 and TRBJ2-1; D is perhaps TRBD1 (7 bases). The CDR3 loop spans 14 amino acids. The V gene's germline CDR1 is SEHNR and CDR2 FQNEAQ (reference sequence). Trimming removed 5 bases from V and 6 bases from J, with 14 bases in between.

The genes are TRBV6-1 and TRBJ2-2, with D possibly being TRBD1 or TRBD2 (5 bases each). The CDR3 runs 13 residues. CDR1 and CDR2 from the germline V gene are MNHNS and SASEGT. Trimming left V 8 bases short and J 8 bases short, with 15 bases between. DNA of the CDR3: TGTGCCAGCGCCTCCGGGGCAAGAGGGGAGCTGTTTTTT. It yields the protein CASASGARGELFF.

This clonotype was counted only a few times. The CDR3 region is CASSPPRVGELFF. The CDR3 coding sequence is TGTGCCAGCAGCCCCCCGCGTGTCGGGGAGCTGTTTTTT. The V and J genes are TRBV7-9 and TRBJ2-2; no clear D gene. The CDR3 has 13 amino acids. V was pared by 5 bases and J by 7 bases, with 11 bases between. From germline, CDR1 is SEHNR and CDR2 FQNEAQ (reference sequence).

The V call is TRBV12-3 or TRBV12-4, the J call TRBJ2-6; no firm D call. The V end was cut by 3 bases, the J end by 0 bases, with 12 bases between. The CDR3 totals 17 residues. CDR3 DNA sequence: TGTGCCAGCAGTTTCCAACAGACCGACTCTGGGGCCAACGTCCTGACTTTC. It is translated as CASSFQQTDSGANVLTF.

This clonotype was detected only a few times. This chain uses TRBV12-3 or TRBV12-4 with TRBJ2-5; 13 nucleotides align to TRBD2. The CDR3 totals 16 residues. V gave up 5 bases and J gave up 4 bases; unmatched junction bases: 7. The CDR3 protein is CASSLLGLAGVETQYF. As DNA, the CDR3 is TGTGCCAGCAGTCTACTCGGACTAGCGGGGGTAGAGACCCAGTACTTC.

This clonotype appeared a few times. The rearrangement uses TRBV5-5 and TRBJ1-1, with D perhaps TRBD1 (5 bases). This CDR3 region has 14 residues. V was trimmed by 2 bases and J by 8 bases, leaving 16 bases between them. Germline V lookup: CDR1 SGHKS, CDR2 YYEKEE (reference sequence). The CDR3 is CASSLDAEAGEAFF. For the CDR3, the DNA is TGTGCCAGCAGCTTAGACGCGGAGGCAGGGGAAGCTTTCTTT.

CDR3 protein: CASSDRTGNEAFF. DNA for the CDR3: TGCGCCAGCAGCGATCGGACAGGGAATGAAGCTTTCTTT. The V call is TRBV5-1, the J call TRBJ1-1; the match to TRBD1 covers 8 bases. Germline V gene data show CDR1 as SGHRS and CDR2 as YFSETQ. The CDR3 covers 13 residues. With 4 bases clipped from V and 7 bases from J, the junction kept 6 bases outside the gene matches.

V gene TRBV27 combines with J gene TRBJ2-5, with D maybe TRBD1 (6 bases). Germline assignment: CDR1 MNHEY and CDR2 SMNVEV (reference sequence). V gave up 5 bases and J gave up 1 base, with 14 bases separating them. This CDR3 comprises 15 residues. This chain's CDR3 is CASSPRQQGQETQYF. The CDR3, as DNA: TGTGCCAGCAGTCCTCGACAACAGGGCCAAGAGACCCAGTACTTC.

This clonotype was observed many times. The gene calls are TRBV5-1 and TRBJ2-3; D not certain. CDR1 is SGHRS and CDR2 is YFSETQ in the germline V gene. This CDR3 has 14 residues. V was shortened by 2 bases and J by 4 bases, with 11 bases between the two germline ends. The CDR3 DNA reads TGCGCCAGCAGCTTTCGGACCGTATCAGATACGCAGTATTTT. Its translation is CASSFRTVSDTQYF.

This clonotype was picked up a small number of times. The chain employs TRBV6-2 or TRBV6-3 and TRBJ1-2; tentatively, D is TRBD1 (5 bases). V was shortened by 8 bases and J by 6 bases, with 25 bases between the two germline ends. This CDR3 region has 16 residues. Looked up from germline, CDR1 is MNHEY and CDR2 is SVGEGT. The CDR3 loop reads CASHWQGSSQFHGYTF. The CDR3 coding sequence is TGTGCCAGCCACTGGCAGGGATCCTCTCAATTTCATGGCTACACCTTC.

This clonotype came up many times. The gene calls are TRBV29-1 and TRBJ2-7; D uncertain. The V gene's germline CDR1 is SQVTM and CDR2 ANQGSEA. The ends were cut back, 7 bases at V and 2 bases at J, with 12 bases in the middle. The CDR3 spans 12 residues. The CDR3 DNA reads TGCAGCGCCGTGACTCATACCTACGAGCAGTACTTC. Its protein is CSAVTHTYEQYF.

The sample holds many counts of this clonotype. The chain couples TRBV5-1 to TRBJ1-1, with TRBD1 matching 7 bases. The V segment lost 0 bases and the J segment 4 bases; nucleotides outside the gene matches: 3. CDR3 length equals 14 residues. Germline CDR1 is SGHRS and CDR2 is YFSETQ. CDR3 coding DNA: TGCGCCAGCAGCTTGGGACAGGGAGGCACTGAAGCTTTCTTT. As protein: CASSLGQGGTEAFF.

CDR3 loop: CASSQERQLAGRSAQYF. CDR3 DNA sequence: TGTGCCAGCAGCCAAGAACGGCAACTAGCGGGCAGGTCTGCGCAGTATTTT. The V gene is TRBV3-1, the J gene TRBJ2-3; TRBD2 aligns across 9 bases. CDR1 LGHDT and CDR2 YNNKEL come from the germline V gene (reference sequence). V shed 0 bases, J shed 10 bases, and the junction held 14 bases outside the gene matches. The CDR3 extends over 17 amino acids.

The rearrangement uses TRBV7-9 and TRBJ1-1, with D tentatively TRBD1 (5 bases). Germline CDR1 is SEHNR and CDR2 is FQNEAQ (reference sequence). The V gene lost 5 bases and the J gene lost 4 bases, with 14 bases spanning the gap. The CDR3 loop spans 14 amino acids. The CDR3 region has the DNA TGTGCCAGCAGCCCCAGTGGGGGGATCACTGAAGCTTTCTTT. As protein: CASSPSGGITEAFF.

This clonotype was counted between two and nine times. The V and J genes are TRBV5-1 and TRBJ2-5; 7 bases are shared with TRBD1. There are 15 residues in the CDR3. V shed 3 bases, J shed 5 bases, and the junction held 10 bases outside the gene matches. The germline V gene encodes CDR1 SGHRS and CDR2 YFSETQ. This CDR3 reads CASSSGRQGGETQYF. The CDR3 bases are TGCGCCAGCAGCTCCGGACGACAGGGTGGGGAGACCCAGTACTTC.